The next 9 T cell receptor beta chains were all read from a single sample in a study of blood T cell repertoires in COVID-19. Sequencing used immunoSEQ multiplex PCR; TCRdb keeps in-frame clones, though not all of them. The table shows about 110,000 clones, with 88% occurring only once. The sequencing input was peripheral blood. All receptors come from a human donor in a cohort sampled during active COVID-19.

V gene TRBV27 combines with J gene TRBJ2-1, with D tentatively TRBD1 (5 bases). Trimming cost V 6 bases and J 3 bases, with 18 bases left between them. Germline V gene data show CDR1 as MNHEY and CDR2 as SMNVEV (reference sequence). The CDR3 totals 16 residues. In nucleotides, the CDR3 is TGTGCCAGCAGGAAGGGGTCGGCTGAGTTCTACAATGAGCAGTTCTTC. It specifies CASRKGSAEFYNEQFF.

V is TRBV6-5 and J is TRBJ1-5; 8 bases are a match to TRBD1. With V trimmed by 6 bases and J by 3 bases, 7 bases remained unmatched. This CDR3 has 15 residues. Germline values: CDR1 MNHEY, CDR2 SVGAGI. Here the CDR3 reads CASSKGQVLNQPQHF. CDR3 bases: TGTGCCAGCAGCAAGGGACAGGTCCTCAATCAGCCCCAGCATTTT.

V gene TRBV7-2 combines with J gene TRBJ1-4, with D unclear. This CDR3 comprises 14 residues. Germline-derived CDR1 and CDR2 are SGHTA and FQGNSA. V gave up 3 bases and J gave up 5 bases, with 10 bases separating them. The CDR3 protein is CASSFYSQNEKLFF. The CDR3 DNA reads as TGTGCCAGCAGCTTCTACAGTCAGAATGAAAAACTGTTTTTT.

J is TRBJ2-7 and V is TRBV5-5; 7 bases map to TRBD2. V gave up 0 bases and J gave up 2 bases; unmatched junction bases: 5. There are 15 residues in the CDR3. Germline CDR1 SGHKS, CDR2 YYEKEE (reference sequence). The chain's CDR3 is CASSLEGRETYEQYF. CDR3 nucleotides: TGTGCCAGCAGCTTGGAAGGGAGGGAGACCTACGAGCAGTACTTC. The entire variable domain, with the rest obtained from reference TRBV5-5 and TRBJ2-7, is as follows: DAGVTQSPTHLIKTRGQQVTLRCSPISGHKSVSWYQQVLGQGPQFIFQYYEKEERGRGNFPDRFSARQFPNYSSELNVNALLLGDSALYLCASSLEGRETYEQYFGPGTRLTVT.

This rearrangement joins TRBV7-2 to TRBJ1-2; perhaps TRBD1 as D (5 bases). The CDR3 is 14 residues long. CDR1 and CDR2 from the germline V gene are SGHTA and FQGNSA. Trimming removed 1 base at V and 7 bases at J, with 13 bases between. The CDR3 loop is CASSLEGRAAGYTF. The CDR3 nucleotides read TGTGCCAGCAGCTTAGAGGGCAGGGCTGCTGGCTACACCTTC.

The CDR3 DNA reads TGTGCCAGTAGTCCCCGGGGACAGAGCAATCAGCCCCAGCATTTT. Encoded protein: CASSPRGQSNQPQHF. V is TRBV19 and J is TRBJ1-5; the match to TRBD1 covers 7 bases. V dropped 5 bases and J dropped 1; count of bases not matched to a gene: 5. Germline assignment: CDR1 LNHDA and CDR2 SQIVND (reference sequence). The CDR3 is 15 amino acids.

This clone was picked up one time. CDR3 residues: CASSETGVSYEQYF. As DNA, the CDR3 is TGTGCCAGCAGTGAGACAGGGGTCTCCTACGAGCAGTACTTC. J is TRBJ2-7 and V is TRBV6-1; 8 bases are shared with TRBD1. J was trimmed by 0 bases and V by 3 bases; bases with no gene match: 1. Germline V gives CDR1 MNHNS, CDR2 SASEGT. CDR3 length equals 14 residues.

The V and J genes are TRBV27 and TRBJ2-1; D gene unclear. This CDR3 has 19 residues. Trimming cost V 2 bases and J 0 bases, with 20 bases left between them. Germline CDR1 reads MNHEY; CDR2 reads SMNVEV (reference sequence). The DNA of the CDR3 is TGTGCCAGCAGTTTAAGCAGCTCTGACCTCCCGGGCTCCTACAATGAGCAGTTCTTC. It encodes CASSLSSSDLPGSYNEQFF.

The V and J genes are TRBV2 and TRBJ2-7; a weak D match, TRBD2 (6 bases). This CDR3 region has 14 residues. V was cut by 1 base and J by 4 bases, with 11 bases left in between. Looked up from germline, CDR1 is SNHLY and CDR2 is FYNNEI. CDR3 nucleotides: TGTGCCAGCAGTGAAGGGGACTGGATTTACGAGCAGTACTTC. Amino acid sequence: CASSEGDWIYEQYF.